This passage covers 17 T cell receptor beta chains from one sample sequenced in a study of blood T cells in healthy people across ages. Alongside a J-beta primer mix, a sample-barcoded 5' primer served in a second PCR lasting roughly 6 to 11 cycles. Each CDR3 protein gets one entry after TCRdb re-called the 5' RACE reads with MiXCR. The repertoire includes around 700,000 distinct CDR3 sequences, more than 20% of them detected once, and under 10% sits in the top ten. This sample was also put to use in a study of T cells of mothers and their children.

Sample: blood. The origin of the receptors is a boy aged 10-17 years in good health.

With respect to this clonotype: Germline is not matched at one junction end, which may reflect a read error. As DNA, the CDR3 is TGTGCCAGCAGATCGGCGACAGGGGGCGAAGAGATCCAGTACTTC. Amino acid sequence: CASRSATGGEEIQYF. The chain employs TRBV2 and TRBJ2-5; TRBD1 matches at 10 bases. The CDR3 length is 15 residues. Per germline, CDR1 SNHLY and CDR2 FYNNEI.

The gene calls are TRBV4-3 and TRBJ1-5; D possibly corresponds to TRBD1 (6 bases). CDR1 is LGHNA, CDR2 YSLEER, per germline. This CDR3 has 16 amino acids. V was clipped by 0 bases and J by 0 bases, with 9 bases between them. The CDR3 spells CASSQDGGYSNQPQHF. The CDR3 DNA follows: TGCGCCAGCAGCCAAGATGGGGGCTATAGCAATCAGCCCCAGCATTTT.

V is TRBV25-1 and J is TRBJ1-2, with D unresolved. The V end lost 7 bases, the J end lost 7 bases, and 10 bases lay between the germline ends. The germline V gene has CDR1 MGHDK and CDR2 SYGVNS. This CDR3 region has 11 residues. The CDR3 loop reads CASTGIVGYTF. The CDR3 nucleotides are TGTGCCAGCACTGGAATCGTTGGCTACACCTTC.

The chain employs TRBV28 and TRBJ2-5; D perhaps matches TRBD1 (6 bases). Germline loops: CDR1 MDHEN, CDR2 SYDVKM. CDR3 length: 15 residues. V lost 3 bases, J lost 7 bases, and 18 bases lay in between. The CDR3 DNA is TGTGCCAGCAGTTTGAGGACAGACCCAAGATGGACCCAGTACTTC. Amino acids: CASSLRTDPRWTQYF.

This CDR3 is CGAAGFSYEQYF. The CDR3 nucleotides are TGTGGCGCCGCCGGGTTCTCCTACGAGCAGTACTTC. J is TRBJ2-7 and V is TRBV6-6; D is ambiguous. CDR1 is MNHNY and CDR2 is SVGAGI in the germline V gene (reference sequence). The CDR3 covers 12 residues.

The V gene is TRBV9, the J gene TRBJ2-1, with 10 bases that match TRBD2. V lost 3 bases to trimming and J lost 8 bases; unmatched junction nucleotides: 8. The CDR3 is 15 amino acids. Per the germline V gene, CDR1 is SGDLS and CDR2 is YYNGEE. CDR3 region: CASSGSGGAVDEQFF. The CDR3 DNA reads as TGTGCCAGCAGCGGGAGCGGGGGGGCCGTCGATGAGCAGTTCTTC. The variable domain in full, with the rest retrieved from reference TRBV9 and TRBJ2-1, is DSGVTQTPKHLITATGQRVTLRCSPRSGDLSVYWYQQSLDQGLQFLIQYYNGEERAKGNILERFSAQQFPDLHSELNLSSLELGDSALYFCASSGSGGAVDEQFFGPGTRLTVL.

The genes are TRBV20-1 and TRBJ2-7; D gene unclear. V was shortened by 6 bases and J by 1 base, with 13 bases between the two germline ends. This CDR3 comprises 13 residues. Germline loops: CDR1 DFQATT, CDR2 SNEGSKA (reference sequence). CDR3 nucleotide sequence: TGCAGTGCCCCCTCGACTCCTTCCTACGAGCAGTACTTC. Translated: CSAPSTPSYEQYF.

The chain joins TRBV6-6 to TRBJ1-2, with TRBD1 as a possible D gene (5 bases). Germline CDR1 is MNHNY and CDR2 is SVGAGI (reference sequence). The CDR3 runs 12 residues. V lost 5 bases and J lost 8, with 12 bases in between. Here the CDR3 DNA reads TGTGCCAGCAGTGGGGACTTTTACGGCTACACCTTC. Its translation: CASSGDFYGYTF.

This clonotype was detected only a few times. The chain recombines TRBV10-3 with TRBJ2-3; 7 nucleotides agree with TRBD1. The germline gives CDR1 ENHRY, CDR2 SYGVKD. The CDR3 extends over 13 amino acids. The V gene end was trimmed by 7 bases and the J gene end by 2 bases; junction bases not matched to a gene: 3. The CDR3 protein is CAIMDRNTDTQYF. Written as DNA, the CDR3 is TGTGCCATCATGGACAGGAACACAGATACGCAGTATTTT.

The V and J genes are TRBV2 and TRBJ1-3, with D unclear. The CDR3 length is 13 residues. Trimming pared 8 bases from V and 3 bases from J, leaving 11 bases between. The V gene's germline CDR1 is SNHLY and CDR2 FYNNEI. The CDR3 protein is CASALTGGNTIYF. In DNA, the CDR3 is TGTGCCAGCGCCCTCACCGGTGGAAACACCATATATTTT.

There are a few counts of this clonotype. The rearrangement links TRBV10-3 to TRBJ2-7; 9 nucleotides align to TRBD1. Germline V gives CDR1 ENHRY, CDR2 SYGVKD. The CDR3 totals 13 residues. The V and J ends lost 10 bases and 4 bases, in that order; junction bases with no gene match: 8. This chain's CDR3 is CATIQGAEYEQYF. The CDR3 DNA follows: TGTGCCACCATACAGGGGGCGGAATACGAGCAGTACTTC.

V is TRBV28 and J is TRBJ2-1, with 9 bases fitting TRBD1. Germline CDR1 is MDHEN and CDR2 is SYDVKM. The ends lost 5 bases at V and 4 bases at J; junction bases unmatched: 3. CDR3 length: 14 residues. Here the CDR3 reads CASSHRGLYNEQFF. CDR3 coding DNA: TGTGCCAGCAGTCACAGGGGGCTTTACAATGAGCAGTTCTTC.

Concerning this clonotype: Relative to the germline gene, one junction end is altered; a read error may explain this. The V gene is TRBV5-1, the J gene TRBJ2-2; D call uncertain. Germline CDR1 is SGHRS and CDR2 is YFSETQ. CDR3 length equals 14 residues. Here the CDR3 reads CAGSLAGSTGELFF. CDR3 sequence (DNA): TGCGCCGGCAGCTTGGCCGGGTCAACCGGGGAGCTGTTTTTT.

The rearrangement links TRBV27 to TRBJ1-5; D remains ambiguous. CDR1 is MNHEY and CDR2 is SMNVEV in the germline V gene (reference sequence). V was clipped by 4 bases and J by 2 bases, with 12 bases between them. This CDR3 spans 15 amino acids. DNA of the CDR3: TGTGCCAGCAGTTGGTCGGGAGGCGGCAATCAGCCCCAGCATTTT. Its translation: CASSWSGGGNQPQHF.

The chain links TRBV19 to TRBJ2-1; TRBD1 matches 8 bases. The CDR3 has 15 amino acids. CDR1 LNHDA and CDR2 SQIVND come from the germline V gene (reference sequence). J lost 2 bases, V lost 8 bases, and 8 bases had no gene match. The CDR3 spells CASGQGAPTYNEQFF. The CDR3 nucleotides are TGTGCCAGTGGCCAGGGGGCCCCGACCTACAATGAGCAGTTCTTC.

The chain recombines TRBV5-1 with TRBJ2-7, with 7 bases identical to TRBD1. The CDR3 sequence is 13 residues long. CDR1 and CDR2 from the germline V gene are SGHRS and YFSETQ. V was clipped by 7 bases and J by 2 bases; unmatched bases: 6. CDR3 residues: CASQTGNTYEQYF. The CDR3 DNA reads TGCGCCAGCCAGACAGGGAATACCTACGAGCAGTACTTC.

The chain recombines TRBV5-1 with TRBJ2-5; D tentatively reads TRBD1 or TRBD2 (6 bases each). The DNA end is more similar to TRBJ2-1, so the J call may be wrong. The CDR3 runs 13 residues. Germline CDR1 reads SGHRS; CDR2 reads YFSETQ. The CDR3 loop reads CASSLTRGGEQFF. The CDR3 DNA is TGCGCCAGCAGCTTGACCAGGGGAGGTGAGCAGTTCTTC.